This record looks at one T cell receptor (beta chain) sequence and its context. The data were taken from a study of T cell responses to AZD1222 COVID-19 vaccine. Between the trimmed V and J ends, which lost 0 bases and 3 bases, there was a span of 15 bases. Germline CDR1 is KGHSH and CDR2 is LQKENI. The CDR3 has 16 amino acids. Sequenced by immunoSEQ multiplex PCR; TCRdb stores in-frame clones only, minus some. The sample contains roughly 150,000 clones, roughly 90% of which appear only once. This chain uses TRBV18 with TRBJ2-7; tentatively, D is TRBD1 (6 bases). The TCR sequence derives from an adult who received the AZD1222 COVID-19 vaccine. The sample consisted of peripheral blood, taken 28 days after the second AZD1222 dose. The CDR3 here is CASSPPNSQGFYEQYF. The CDR3 bases are TGTGCCAGCTCACCACCGAATTCACAGGGCTTCTACGAGCAGTACTTC. The variable domain in full, completed from reference TRBV18 and TRBJ2-7, reads NAGVMQNPRHLVRRRGQEARLRCSPMKGHSHVYWYRQLPEEGLKFMVYLQKENIIDESGMPKERFSAEFPKEGPSILRIQQVVRGDSAAYFCASSPPNSQGFYEQYFGPGTRLTVT.